The 5 T cell receptor beta chains presented below share a single source sample, sequenced in a study of T cell changes during pregnancy in multiple sclerosis. Measured with immunoSEQ multiplex PCR; TCRdb has only the in-frame clones, and not every one. The sample yields about 75,000 clones, around 94% seen once. The material sequenced was CD4+ T cells from peripheral blood mononuclear cells, taken after pregnancy. The receptors come from a female donor with multiple sclerosis, enrolled in a pregnancy study.

This clone was seen a few times. J is TRBJ2-4 and V is TRBV21-1; the D call TRBD1 from the table was never checked on the DNA. TRBV21-1 has pseudogene status. This CDR3 has 13 amino acids. For the CDR3, the DNA is TGTGCCAGCAGCCCCCAAGCCAAAAACATTCAGTACTTC. Its translation is CASSPQAKNIQYF.

The genes are TRBV9 and TRBJ2-5; TRBD2 matches at 9 bases. V lost 0 bases, J lost 5 bases, and 8 bases stayed unmatched. Germline-derived CDR1 and CDR2 are SGDLS and YYNGEE. The CDR3 consists of 16 residues. DNA for the CDR3: TGTGCCAGCAGCGTAGAGGTTTGGCGGGAGGGGGAGACCCAGTACTTC. As protein: CASSVEVWREGETQYF.

The CDR3 nucleotides are TGTGCCAGCTCACCACTAAAGGGGGCCTACGAGCAGTACTTC. This encodes CASSPLKGAYEQYF. This chain joins TRBV18 and TRBJ2-7; TRBD1 might be the D (6 bases). The CDR3 extends over 14 amino acids. With 1 base removed from V and 2 bases from J, the gap between germline ends came to 9 bases. CDR1 and CDR2 (germline): KGHSH, LQKENI.

The rearrangement joins TRBV29-1 to TRBJ2-1; TRBD1 matches 9 bases. J lost 4 bases, V lost 7 bases, and 11 bases had no gene match. Germline V gene data show CDR1 as SQVTM and CDR2 as ANQGSEA. The CDR3 contains 15 residues. In DNA form, the CDR3 reads TGCAGCGGAGGGACAGGGAGTTGGGGATACAATGAGCAGTTCTTC. This translates into CSGGTGSWGYNEQFF.

The chain recombines TRBV4-2 with TRBJ1-4, with unresolved D. Per germline, CDR1 LGHNA and CDR2 YNFKEQ. The CDR3 consists of 15 residues. V lost 0 bases and J lost 6, with 11 bases in between. CDR3 loop: CASSQEAGGYEKLFF. The DNA of the CDR3 is TGTGCCAGCAGCCAAGAGGCAGGAGGCTATGAAAAACTGTTTTTT.